The 4 T cell receptor beta chains below come from one sample, sequenced in a study of control samples from healthy donors and cancer patients. Here immunoSEQ multiplex PCR was the method, and the copy in TCRdb shows in-frame clones only, minus some. The table records 170,000 or so clones, 90% to 95% of them present only once. The sequenced sample consisted of blood. Receptors originate from a woman in her late teens or twenties in good health.

This clone was counted a few times. The chain uses TRBV7-9 and TRBJ1-6; D might be TRBD1 (6 bases). Per the germline V gene, CDR1 is SEHNR and CDR2 is FQNEAQ (reference sequence). V gave up 1 base and J gave up 6 bases, with 10 bases separating them. The CDR3 has 15 residues. CDR3: CASSLETGPNSPLHF. For the CDR3, the DNA is TGTGCCAGCAGCTTAGAAACAGGGCCTAATTCACCCCTCCACTTT. Full variable domain (rest looked up from reference TRBV7-9 and TRBJ1-6): DTGVSQNPRHKITKRGQNVTFRCDPISEHNRLYWYRQTLGQGPEFLTYFQNEAQLEKSRLLSDRFSAERPKGSFSTLEIQRTEQGDSAMYLCASSLETGPNSPLHFGNGTRLTVT.

The chain is built from TRBV28 and TRBJ2-4; possibly TRBD1 or TRBD2 for D (5 bases each). Germline V gives CDR1 MDHEN, CDR2 SYDVKM. CDR3 length: 16 residues. V was pared by 6 bases and J by 2 bases, with 17 bases between. DNA for the CDR3: TGTGCCAGCAGAATGTTGGGGGAAGGGACCAAAAACATTCAGTACTTC. The encoded protein is CASRMLGEGTKNIQYF.

V gene TRBV11-2 combines with J gene TRBJ1-2; D remains ambiguous. Germline V gene lookup returns CDR1 SGHAT and CDR2 FQNNGV. V was clipped by 1 base and J by 5 bases, with 14 bases between them. The CDR3 loop spans 15 amino acids. In DNA form, the CDR3 reads TGTGCCAGCAGCTTAGGGAGCGGCCCGCCTTATGGCTACACCTTC. Translating it yields CASSLGSGPPYGYTF.

The chain recombines TRBV5-1 with TRBJ1-1; 8 bases match TRBD1. The CDR3 is 13 amino acids. In germline, CDR1 is SGHRS, CDR2 YFSETQ. Germline trimming cut 6 bases from V and 5 bases from J; bases unmatched to any gene: 6. The CDR3 coding sequence is TGCGCCAGCACCGGACAGGGCGGGACTGAAGCTTTCTTT. Its translation: CASTGQGGTEAFF.